This TCR beta chain was profiled in a study of beta chain features in type 1 diabetes. Study-level findings and limits: More deletions and fewer insertions at VDJ junctions were found in patients with type 1 diabetes.

All sorted populations exceeded 95% purity. In germline, CDR1 is MDHEN, CDR2 SYDVKM. This CDR3 is built from 11 residues. Isolated RNA was reverse transcribed in full, so expressed TCRB transcripts were sequenced. The table came from immunoSEQ multiplex PCR; TCRdb's copy has only in-frame clones and leaves some out. The table has a few hundred thousand clones, about 10% seen once. To note about this clone: What it binds is unknown.

Sequencing input: naive CD4+ T cells from blood. The source of this sequence is a woman between 18 and 29 years old in good health. The chain combines TRBV28 with TRBJ2-1, with 9 bases that match TRBD2. CDR3 in DNA: TGTGCAGGCGGGAGGGCCAATGAGCAGTTCTTC. Protein sequence: CAGGRANEQFF.